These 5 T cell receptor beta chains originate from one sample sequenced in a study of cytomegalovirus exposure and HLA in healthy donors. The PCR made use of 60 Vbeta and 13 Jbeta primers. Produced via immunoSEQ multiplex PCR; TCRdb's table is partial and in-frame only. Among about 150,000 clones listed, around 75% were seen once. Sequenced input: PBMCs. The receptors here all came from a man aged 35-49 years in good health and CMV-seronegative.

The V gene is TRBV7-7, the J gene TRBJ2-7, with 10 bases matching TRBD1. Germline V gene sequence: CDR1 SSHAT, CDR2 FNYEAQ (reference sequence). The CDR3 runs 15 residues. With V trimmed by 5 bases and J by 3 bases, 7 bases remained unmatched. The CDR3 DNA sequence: TGTGCCAGCAGCAAGGGACAGGGGCCGTACTACGAGCAGTACTTC. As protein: CASSKGQGPYYEQYF.

CDR3 nucleotide sequence: TGTGCCAGCAGTGGGACTAGCGGGAGTTACAATGAGCAGTTCTTC. Translated: CASSGTSGSYNEQFF. The chain combines TRBV28 with TRBJ2-1; TRBD2 matches at 14 bases. V was clipped by 5 bases and J by 4 bases; unmatched bases: 1. The CDR3 covers 15 residues. The V gene's germline CDR1 is MDHEN and CDR2 SYDVKM.

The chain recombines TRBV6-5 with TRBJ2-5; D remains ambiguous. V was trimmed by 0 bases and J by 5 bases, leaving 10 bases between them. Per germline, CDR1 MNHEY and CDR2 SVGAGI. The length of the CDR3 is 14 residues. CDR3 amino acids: CASSYSSAEETQYF. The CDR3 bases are TGTGCCAGCAGTTACTCTTCCGCGGAGGAGACCCAGTACTTC.

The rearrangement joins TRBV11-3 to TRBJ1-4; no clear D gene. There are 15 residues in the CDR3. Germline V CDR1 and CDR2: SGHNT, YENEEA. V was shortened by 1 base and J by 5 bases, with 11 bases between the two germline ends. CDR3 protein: CASSLGEGTNEKLFF. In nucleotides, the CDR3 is TGTGCCAGCAGCTTAGGGGAGGGAACCAATGAAAAACTGTTTTTT. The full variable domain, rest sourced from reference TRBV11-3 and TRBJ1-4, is EAGVVQSPRYKIIEKKQPVAFWCNPISGHNTLYWYLQNLGQGPELLIRYENEEAVDDSQLPKDRFSAERLKGVDSTLKIQPAELGDSAVYLCASSLGEGTNEKLFFGSGTQLSVL.

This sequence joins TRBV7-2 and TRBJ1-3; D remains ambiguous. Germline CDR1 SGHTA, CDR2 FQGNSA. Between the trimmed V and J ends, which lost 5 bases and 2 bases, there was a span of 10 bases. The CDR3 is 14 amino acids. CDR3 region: CASSPSPPGNTIYF. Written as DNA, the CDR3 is TGTGCCAGCAGCCCTTCCCCCCCTGGAAACACCATATATTTT.